The 9 T cell receptor beta chains below were found in one sample sequenced in a study of T cell responses to AZD1222 COVID-19 vaccine. Here immunoSEQ multiplex PCR was the method, and the copy in TCRdb shows in-frame clones only, minus some. This sample yields 130,000 to 150,000 clones, of which roughly nine tenths are seen a single time; 3.1% belongs to the top ten. The material sequenced was peripheral blood, taken on day 0 of AZD1222 vaccination. The receptors come from an adult in good health.

The chain has TRBV4-2 and TRBJ2-2; D is ambiguous. Germline V gene sequence: CDR1 LGHNA, CDR2 YNFKEQ. Trimming stripped 2 bases from V and 4 bases from J, with 8 bases between. The CDR3 totals 14 residues. CDR3 amino acids: CASSQIFATGELFF. CDR3 sequence (DNA): TGTGCCAGCAGCCAAATCTTCGCCACCGGGGAGCTGTTTTTT.

V usage is TRBV19 and J usage is TRBJ1-1; D perhaps matches TRBD1 (5 bases). V lost 3 bases and J lost 1, with 9 bases in between. Germline V gene lookup returns CDR1 LNHDA and CDR2 SQIVND (reference sequence). This CDR3 region has 14 residues. DNA of the CDR3: TGTGCCAGTAGTATTCGGGACGGGAACACTGAAGCTTTCTTT. Translated: CASSIRDGNTEAFF. The full variable domain, completed using reference TRBV19 and TRBJ1-1, is DGGITQSPKYLFRKEGQNVTLSCEQNLNHDAMYWYRQDPGQGLRLIYYSQIVNDFQKGDIAEGYSVSREKKESFPLTVTSAQKNPTAFYLCASSIRDGNTEAFFGQGTRLTVV.

The chain couples TRBV6-5 to TRBJ1-2; D unclear. Trimming stripped 6 bases from V and 8 bases from J, with 22 bases between. The CDR3 runs to 15 residues. From germline, CDR1 is MNHEY and CDR2 SVGAGI. The CDR3 nucleotides read TGTGCCAGCAGATCCCCGGGTGTCCTACTATGGGGCTACACCTTC. As protein: CASRSPGVLLWGYTF.

V usage is TRBV28 and J usage is TRBJ1-2; the D is unclear. Trimming took off 3 bases at V and 2 bases at J, with 7 bases between the two ends. Germline CDR1 is MDHEN and CDR2 is SYDVKM. The length of the CDR3 is 13 residues. The CDR3 is CASSLPGNYGYTF. The CDR3 coding sequence is TGTGCCAGCAGTTTGCCGGGGAACTATGGCTACACCTTC.

This chain joins TRBV30 and TRBJ2-1, with unresolved D. The CDR3 covers 12 residues. Germline lookup yields CDR1 GTSNPN and CDR2 SVGIG (reference sequence). V was trimmed by 2 bases and J by 6 bases, leaving 8 bases between them. CDR3 region: CAWSISTNEQFF. In nucleotides, the CDR3 is TGTGCCTGGAGTATCTCTACCAATGAGCAGTTCTTC.

This clone is a singleton in its sample. The chain is built from TRBV30 and TRBJ2-7; D may be TRBD2 (7 bases). CDR1 is GTSNPN, CDR2 SVGIG, per germline (reference sequence). V lost 0 bases and J 6 bases, leaving 21 bases between the germline ends. The CDR3 consists of 16 residues. CDR3 in amino acids: CAWSVRGGAPAAEQYF. As DNA, the CDR3 is TGTGCCTGGAGTGTACGTGGGGGGGCCCCCGCCGCCGAGCAGTACTTC.

V gene TRBV6-6 combines with J gene TRBJ2-5; 12 bases line up with TRBD2. Looked up from germline, CDR1 is MNHNY and CDR2 is SVGAGI (reference sequence). Trimming cost V 7 bases and J 1 base; bases outside gene matches: 4. The CDR3 covers 15 residues. The CDR3 bases are TGTGCCAGCAACCGACTAGCGGGAGCCCAAGAGACCCAGTACTTC. As protein: CASNRLAGAQETQYF.

This chain connects TRBV13 to TRBJ1-1, with D possibly TRBD1 on 5 matching bases. This CDR3 is 18 amino acids long. Germline CDR1 is PRHDT and CDR2 is FYEKMQ (reference sequence). The V gene lost 5 bases and the J gene lost 0 bases, with 22 bases spanning the gap. CDR3 region: CASSHRTQRQHMNTEAFF. Written as DNA, the CDR3 is TGTGCCAGCAGCCACCGTACCCAAAGACAGCACATGAACACTGAAGCTTTCTTT.

This clone was picked up one time. The rearrangement joins TRBV6-5 to TRBJ1-5, with unresolved D. V was clipped by 9 bases and J by 0 bases, with 6 bases between them. Germline-derived CDR1 and CDR2 are MNHEY and SVGAGI. The CDR3 runs 12 residues. The CDR3 DNA reads TGTGCCAGACGAAATAGCAATCAGCCCCAGCATTTT. This encodes CARRNSNQPQHF.